The rows below give T cell receptor beta chains drawn from one sample of a study of shared clonotypes between healthy human individuals. Method: immunoSEQ multiplex PCR; TCRdb's copy keeps in-frame clones and lacks some. The sample has 730,000 or so clones; 72% are singletons. Sequenced input: memory CD4+ T cells sorted from blood. The receptors derive from a woman aged 30 to 39 in good health. CDR3s include the opening cysteine and the closing phenylalanine or tryptophan. Each record gives: V gene, J gene, clone size, D gene, CDR3 protein, CDR3 DNA. A D gene is named only where the DNA matches it firmly. A row's size may be missing; if present it is once, few, many or a size class.

TRBV19	TRBJ1-3	NA	NA	CASTALGRNSGNTIYF	TGTGCCAGTACCGCGCTCGGACGGAACTCTGGAAACACCATATATTTT
TRBV7-9	TRBJ1-5	once	TRBD1	CASSPGGGQPQHF	TGTGCCAGCAGCCCAGGGGGCGGTCAGCCCCAGCATTTT
TRBV28	TRBJ2-7	few	TRBD1	CASRTGGYEQYF	TGTGCTAGTAGGACAGGGGGCTACGAGCAGTACTTC
TRBV11-2	TRBJ2-1	medium-sized	NA	CASSLGRRQGNEQFF	TGTGCCAGCAGCTTAGGCCGACGTCAGGGAAATGAGCAGTTCTTC
TRBV5-1	TRBJ2-7	NA	TRBD2	CASSLALGTSGNSYEQYF	TGCGCCAGCAGCTTGGCCCTCGGGACTAGCGGGAACTCCTACGAGCAGTACTTC
TRBV5-1	TRBJ2-5	once	TRBD2	CASSPVPGTSGRPPYF	TGCGCCAGCAGCCCGGTCCCCGGGACTAGCGGGAGGCCACCATACTTC
TRBV6-5	TRBJ2-7	NA	TRBD2	CASSYRTGTSYYEQYF	TGTGCCAGCAGTTACCGGACCGGGACTAGCTACTACGAGCAGTACTTC
TRBV14	TRBJ1-2	few	TRBD1	CASSLLGTGVNYGYTF	TGTGCCAGCAGCCTTCTGGGGACAGGAGTTAACTATGGCTACACCTTC
TRBV4-1	TRBJ2-3	NA	TRBD2	CASSQEASASGRKDTQYF	TGCGCCAGCAGCCAAGAAGCTTCTGCTAGCGGGAGAAAAGATACGCAGTATTTT
TRBV2	TRBJ2-2	many	NA	CASSGEAEVGRELFF	TGTGCCAGCAGTGGAGAAGCCGAGGTGGGAAGGGAGCTGTTTTTT
TRBV10-3	TRBJ2-3	NA	NA	CAISSSTDTQYF	TGTGCCATCAGCTCTAGCACAGATACGCAGTATTTT
TRBV7-2	TRBJ1-4	NA	NA	CASSLGQSGEKLFF	TGTGCCAGCAGCTTAGGACAGTCGGGCGAAAAACTGTTTTTT
TRBV23-1	TRBJ1-3	NA	NA	CASSHYEGTGKPNPSGNTIYF	TGCGCCAGCAGTCACTATGAGGGGACTGGGAAACCGAACCCCTCTGGAAACACCATATATTTT
TRBV4-1	TRBJ2-4	few	NA	CASSQVGSAKDKNIQYF	TGCGCCAGCAGCCAAGTGGGAAGTGCCAAGGACAAAAACATTCAGTACTTC
TRBV18	TRBJ2-5	NA	NA	CASSPRSRETQYF	TGTGCCAGCTCACCAAGGAGTAGGGAGACCCAGTACTTC
TRBV2	TRBJ1-3	NA	NA	CASSAFSGSGNTIYF	TGTGCCAGCAGTGCGTTTTCGGGTTCTGGAAACACCATATATTTT
TRBV28	TRBJ2-5	NA	NA	CASKGAAGVVETQYF	TGTGCCAGTAAGGGGGCAGCGGGAGTCGTAGAGACCCAGTACTTC
TRBV27	TRBJ2-3	NA	NA	CASSKLNTDTQYF	TGTGCCAGCAGTAAACTCAACACAGATACGCAGTATTTT
TRBV11-3	TRBJ2-1	NA	NA	CASSLRDNEQFF	TGTGCCAGCAGCCTCCGGGACAATGAGCAGTTCTTC
TRBV5-1	TRBJ2-2	NA	NA	CASSLAFGGGSTGELFF	TGCGCCAGCAGCTTGGCGTTCGGGGGAGGAAGCACCGGGGAGCTGTTTTTT
TRBV10-2	TRBJ2-2	few	TRBD2	CASRPSSGRPLRGELFF	TGCGCCAGCCGGCCCTCCAGCGGGAGACCATTACGCGGGGAGCTGTTTTTT
TRBV19	TRBJ2-6	NA	NA	CASSSVSGANVLTF	TGTGCCAGTAGTTCAGTTTCCGGGGCCAACGTCCTGACTTTC
TRBV27	TRBJ2-5	few	TRBD2	CASSGLALETQYF	TGTGCCAGCAGTGGACTAGCTTTGGAGACCCAGTACTTC
TRBV15	TRBJ1-5	NA	NA	CATSRDPPAVYSNQPQHF	TGTGCCACCAGCAGAGATCCCCCGGCAGTCTATAGCAATCAGCCCCAGCATTTT
TRBV13	TRBJ2-3	NA	TRBD1	CASSLVPWDRVTPDTQYF	TGTGCCAGCAGCTTAGTTCCGTGGGACAGGGTTACCCCAGATACGCAGTATTTT
TRBV19	TRBJ1-1	few	NA	CASRSPSTSAGTEAFF	TGTGCCAGTCGGTCCCCCTCGACTTCGGCTGGTACTGAAGCTTTCTTT
TRBV6-6	TRBJ2-6	NA	NA	CASSLSPGANVLTF	TGTGCCAGCTCTCTATCGCCTGGGGCCAACGTCCTGACTTTC
TRBV19	TRBJ1-2	NA	NA	CASSSGLDYGYTF	TGTGCCAGTAGTTCTGGACTGGACTATGGCTACACCTTC
TRBV6-6	TRBJ2-7	NA	NA	CASSYSPVKYSYEQYF	TGTGCCAGCAGTTACTCTCCCGTAAAGTACTCCTACGAGCAGTACTTC
TRBV18	TRBJ2-6	NA	NA	CASSPPFGRGANVLTF	TGTGCCAGCTCACCACCTTTTGGGCGGGGGGCCAACGTCCTGACTTTC
TRBV4-1	TRBJ2-7	NA	NA	CASSQYSNKRDEQYF	TGCGCCAGCAGCCAATACTCGAACAAGAGGGACGAGCAGTACTTC
TRBV13	TRBJ2-3	NA	NA	CASSLSGGRADTQYF	TGTGCCAGCAGCTTAAGCGGAGGTAGGGCAGATACGCAGTATTTT
TRBV11-2	TRBJ2-7	NA	NA	CASSLAGNYEQYF	TGTGCCAGCAGCTTGGCAGGGAACTACGAGCAGTACTTC
TRBV27	TRBJ1-1	many	NA	CASSLEGAWTEAFF	TGTGCCAGCAGTTTAGAAGGGGCTTGGACTGAAGCTTTCTTT
TRBV2	TRBJ2-1	NA	TRBD2	CASIQNLAGVGNEQFF	TGTGCCAGCATTCAGAATCTAGCGGGAGTTGGCAATGAGCAGTTCTTC
TRBV28	TRBJ2-7	NA	TRBD2	CASSEPLKREYEQYF	TGTGCCAGCAGCGAACCTTTAAAGCGGGAGTACGAGCAGTACTTC
TRBV27	TRBJ1-1	few	NA	CASSNRRMNTEAFF	TGTGCCAGCAGTAATCGGCGAATGAACACTGAAGCTTTCTTT